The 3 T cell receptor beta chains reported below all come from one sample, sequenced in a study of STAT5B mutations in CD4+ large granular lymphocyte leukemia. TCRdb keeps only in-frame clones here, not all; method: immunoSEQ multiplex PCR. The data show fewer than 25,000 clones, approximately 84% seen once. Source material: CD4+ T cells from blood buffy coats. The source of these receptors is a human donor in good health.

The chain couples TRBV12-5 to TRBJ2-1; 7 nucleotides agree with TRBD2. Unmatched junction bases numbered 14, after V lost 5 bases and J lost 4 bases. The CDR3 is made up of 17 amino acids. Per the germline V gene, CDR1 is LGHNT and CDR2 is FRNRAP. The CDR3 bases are TGTGCTAGTGGTCCGCCCCGGGACGGGGGGAAATACAATGAGCAGTTCTTC. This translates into CASGPPRDGGKYNEQFF. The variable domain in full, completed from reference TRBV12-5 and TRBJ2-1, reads DARVTQTPRHKVTEMGQEVTMRCQPILGHNTVFWYRQTMMQGLELLAYFRNRAPLDDSGMPKDRFSAEMPDATLATLKIQPSEPRDSAVYFCASGPPRDGGKYNEQFFGPGTRLTVL.

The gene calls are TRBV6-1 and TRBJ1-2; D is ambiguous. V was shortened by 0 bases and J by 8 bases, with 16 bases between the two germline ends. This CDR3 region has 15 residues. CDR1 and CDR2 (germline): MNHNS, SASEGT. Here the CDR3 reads CASSEAFERAGGYTF. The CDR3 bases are TGTGCCAGCAGTGAAGCATTTGAGCGGGCCGGGGGCTACACCTTC.

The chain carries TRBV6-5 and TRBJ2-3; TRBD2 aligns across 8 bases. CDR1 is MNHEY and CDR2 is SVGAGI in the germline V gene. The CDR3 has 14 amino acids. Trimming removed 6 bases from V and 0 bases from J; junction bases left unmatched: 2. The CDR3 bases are TGTGCCAGCAGAATAGCGGGGAGCACAGATACGCAGTATTTT. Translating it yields CASRIAGSTDTQYF.